This passage covers 6 T cell receptor beta chains from one sample sequenced in a study of CD4 and CD8 cells across lung adenocarcinoma regions. TCRdb re-analysed the PCR reads in MiXCR, keeping a single row per CDR3 protein. The sample yields approximately 9,000 distinct CDR3 sequences, approximately 49% seen once. The sample comprised CD4+ T cells from the margin of a lung tumor. The receptors derive from a female donor with lung adenocarcinoma. The CD4 and CD8 labels of this study may be unreliable.

This clonotype is medium-sized by share. The chain has TRBV7-2 and TRBJ2-7, with 10 bases aligning to TRBD2. V gave up 5 bases and J gave up 3 bases; unmatched junction bases: 13. Germline CDR1 and CDR2: SGHTA and FQGNSA. This CDR3 contains 17 residues. CDR3: CASSQSRTSGGGYEQYF. The CDR3, as DNA: TGTGCCAGCAGCCAATCCCGGACTAGCGGAGGGGGCTACGAGCAGTACTTC.

By share, this clonotype ranks as medium-sized. The chain links TRBV6-5 to TRBJ2-3; possible D gene TRBD2, 6 bases. Germline V gene data show CDR1 as MNHEY and CDR2 as SVGAGI. Trimming shortened V by 6 bases and J by 2 bases, and 12 bases separated the two germline ends. This CDR3 is built from 14 residues. The CDR3 DNA sequence: TGTGCCAGCAGCGGGCGGGGAAACACAGATACGCAGTATTTT. Encoded protein: CASSGRGNTDTQYF.

This clonotype was counted at least ten times. V usage is TRBV4-1 and J usage is TRBJ2-3; D is unclear. This CDR3 has 15 residues. Per the germline V gene, CDR1 is MGHRA and CDR2 is YSYEKL. Trimming stripped 1 base from V and 5 bases from J, with 13 bases between. CDR3 sequence reads: CASSQVEQALDTQYF. As DNA, the CDR3 is TGCGCCAGCAGCCAAGTTGAGCAGGCTCTAGATACGCAGTATTTT.

A single count supports this clonotype. The gene calls are TRBV6-1 and TRBJ2-5, with D unclear. Trimming cost V 6 bases and J 10 bases, with 18 bases left between them. Germline V gene data show CDR1 as MNHNS and CDR2 as SASEGT. CDR3 length: 13 amino acids. The CDR3 loop is CASSSPAPIIQYF. Written as DNA, the CDR3 is TGTGCCAGCAGCTCCCCCGCTCCTATTATCCAGTACTTC.

V usage is TRBV6-1 and J usage is TRBJ2-4; TRBD2 is a possible D gene (6 bases). Between the trimmed V and J ends, which lost 7 bases and 1 base, there was a span of 17 bases. This CDR3 contains 16 residues. Germline V CDR1 and CDR2: MNHNS, SASEGT. The CDR3: CASTGRAGLAKNIQYF. For the CDR3, the DNA is TGTGCCAGCACGGGACGGGCGGGGTTGGCCAAAAACATTCAGTACTTC.

This clonotype is classed as medium-sized. The V gene is TRBV6-1, the J gene TRBJ2-2; 10 bases fit TRBD1. The CDR3 consists of 16 residues. Germline assignment: CDR1 MNHNS and CDR2 SASEGT. Trimming removed 5 bases from V and 5 bases from J; junction bases left unmatched: 8. The CDR3, as DNA: TGTGCCAGCAGTAGAACCGGGACAGGGGTTACCGGGGAGCTGTTTTTT. Its translation is CASSRTGTGVTGELFF.